The rows below give T cell receptor beta chains drawn from one sample of a study of blood T cell repertoires in COVID-19. Sequencing used immunoSEQ multiplex PCR; TCRdb keeps in-frame clones, though not all of them. Here the sample spans about 30,000 clones, about 89% being singletons. What was sequenced was peripheral blood. The receptors come from a human donor in a cohort sampled during active COVID-19. Each CDR3 is given with its conserved first and last residue. The D gene is left open where the match is weak. A clone size is listed for some rows: how often the clone was seen (once, few, many), or a class if it is expanded.

v_gene,d_gene,j_gene,abundance,CDR3nt,CDR3aa
TRBV7-3,.,TRBJ1-1,once,TGTGCCAGCAGGGCATTCATGAACACTGAAGCTTTCTTT,CASRAFMNTEAFF
TRBV4-3,TRBD2,TRBJ2-1,.,TGCGCCAGCAGCCAAGACGGGCCCGGGACTAGTGGAATGAATGAGCAGTTCTTC,CASSQDGPGTSGMNEQFF
TRBV20-1,.,TRBJ2-1,once,TGCAGTGCTAGTGCGGCGGAGGATGAGCAGTTCTTC,CSASAAEDEQFF
TRBV7-2,TRBD2,TRBJ2-1,.,TGTGCCAGCAGCTTACCGGGGGGGCTTAGGGAGCAGTTCTTC,CASSLPGGLREQFF
TRBV6-5,.,TRBJ2-7,.,TGTGCCAGCAGTTACCTCCGCGAGCAGTACTTC,CASSYLREQYF
TRBV5-1,.,TRBJ1-6,once,TGCGCCAGCAGCTTGTCGGGGAGCTCCTATAATTCACCCCTCCACTTT,CASSLSGSSYNSPLHF
TRBV6-2/TRBV6-3,.,TRBJ2-3,.,TGTGCCAGCAGTGCGCCCGACGGGACTTTTAGCACAGATACGCAGTATTTT,CASSAPDGTFSTDTQYF
TRBV19,.,TRBJ1-3,.,TGTGCCAGCACGCAGGGGAACACTGGAAACACCATATATTTT,CASTQGNTGNTIYF
TRBV30,TRBD2,TRBJ2-4,few,TGTGCCTGGAGCGGCAATAGCGGGGTCAAATACTTC,CAWSGNSGVKYF
TRBV10-2,.,TRBJ1-5,.,TGCGCCAGCAGACAGAATAGCAATCAGCCCCAGCATTTT,CASRQNSNQPQHF
TRBV4-3,TRBD1,TRBJ1-5,few,TGCGCCAGCAGCCTTAACAGGGGTGGCCAGCCCCAGCATTTT,CASSLNRGGQPQHF
TRBV4-1,TRBD1,TRBJ2-1,.,TGCGCCAGCAGCCAAGAGGGCAGGGGGATTTACAATGAGCAGTTCTTC,CASSQEGRGIYNEQFF
TRBV11-1,.,TRBJ1-6,.,TGTGCCAGCAGTCCCCGGGGGGCAGGGTTGCCTTCACCCCTCCACTTT,CASSPRGAGLPSPLHF
TRBV7-2,TRBD2,TRBJ2-1,.,TGTGCCAGCAGCTTAGTGCCTAGCGGGAATGAGCAGTTCTTC,CASSLVPSGNEQFF
TRBV6-1,.,TRBJ1-6,.,TGTGCCAGCAGTGAAGCTTTTGAGAATTCACCCCTCCACTTT,CASSEAFENSPLHF
TRBV10-3,TRBD1,TRBJ1-2,.,TGTGCCATCACCCTGGACAGGGTGAGTGGCTACACCTTC,CAITLDRVSGYTF
TRBV2,.,TRBJ2-4,.,TGTGCCAGCAGGAGAGAGACCGCGTTTACTAACGATCAGTACTTC,CASRRETAFTNDQYF
TRBV28,TRBD1,TRBJ1-5,.,TGTGCCAGCAGTTTGGGTGCAGGGGGCGCGTCGGGGAATCAGCCCCAGCATTTT,CASSLGAGGASGNQPQHF
TRBV5-8,.,TRBJ2-7,few,TGTGCCAGCAGATCGCGTAGGGGGAGCTACGAGCAGTACTTC,CASRSRRGSYEQYF
TRBV14,TRBD1,TRBJ2-1,.,TGTGCCAGCAGCCAAGGCCGGGACAGGGGGTCGTTACACAATGAGCAGTTCTTC,CASSQGRDRGSLHNEQFF
TRBV2,TRBD1,TRBJ1-1,.,TGTGCCAGCGTGACCGGACAGGGAGTCAGAACTGAAGCTTTCTTT,CASVTGQGVRTEAFF
TRBV19,TRBD2,TRBJ2-5,.,TGTGCCAGTAGTATCTCTTTAAAGCCCTGGGAGGGAGAGACCCAGTACTTC,CASSISLKPWEGETQYF
TRBV28,TRBD1,TRBJ2-2,.,TGTGCCAGCAGTTTGAGGCAGGGGGCGATCGGGGAGCTGTTTTTT,CASSLRQGAIGELFF
TRBV28,.,TRBJ1-2,.,TGTGCCAGAAGTTTAGGGGCAGGGCTCTATGGCTACACCTTC,CARSLGAGLYGYTF
TRBV7-9,.,TRBJ1-1,.,TGTGCCAGCAGCTTAGGCGGGCCGGCCTCTGAAGCTTTCTTT,CASSLGGPASEAFF
TRBV19,.,TRBJ1-4,.,TGTGCCAAGAGGGATCGGTTTGGGGAAAAACTGTTTTTT,CAKRDRFGEKLFF
TRBV4-2,TRBD2,TRBJ2-7,.,TGTGCCAGCAGCCAACCGGGACTAGCGGGGGGAAGCTCCTACGAGCAGTACTTC,CASSQPGLAGGSSYEQYF
TRBV7-3,TRBD1,TRBJ2-6,.,TGTGCCAGCAGCCTTAGGACAGGGCCCTCCATCTCTGGGGCCAACGTCCTGACTTTC,CASSLRTGPSISGANVLTF
TRBV9,TRBD1,TRBJ2-7,.,TGTGCCAGCAGCGTGACGGGACAGGGGGCCTACGAGCAGTACTTC,CASSVTGQGAYEQYF
TRBV5-1,TRBD1,TRBJ1-6,once,TGCGCCAGCAGTGCAGGGGGCAGGAGTAATTCACCCCTCCACTTT,CASSAGGRSNSPLHF
TRBV7-9,.,TRBJ2-1,.,TGTGCCAGCAGCCGAGGACACCTAAATGAGCAGTTCTTC,CASSRGHLNEQFF
TRBV28,.,TRBJ1-4,.,TGTGCCGTGACAGGTACACCTAATGAAAAACTGTTTTTT,CAVTGTPNEKLFF
TRBV4-3,.,TRBJ2-3,.,TGCGCCAGCAGCCGTAGCGGTGATACGCAGTATTTT,CASSRSGDTQYF
TRBV9,.,TRBJ2-1,.,TGTGCCAGCAGCGAGAGGCAACATGAGCAGTTCTTC,CASSERQHEQFF
TRBV27,.,TRBJ1-2,.,TGTGCCAGCAGTTTCGGAGGGATCTATGGCTACACCTTC,CASSFGGIYGYTF
TRBV7-2,.,TRBJ2-3,.,TGTGCCAGCAGCTCGTTCGCGGGGGCCTCCACAGATACGCAGTATTTT,CASSSFAGASTDTQYF
TRBV6-5,.,TRBJ1-2,.,TGTGCCAGCAAAAGAGACAGTAACGGCTACACCTTC,CASKRDSNGYTF
TRBV7-6,.,TRBJ1-4,.,TGTGCCAGCAGCTTAGTGGAGGGCGAAAAACTGTTTTTT,CASSLVEGEKLFF
TRBV6-5,.,TRBJ2-2,.,TGTGCCAGCTCCCAGATTAACACCGGGGAGCTGTTTTTT,CASSQINTGELFF
TRBV5-1,.,TRBJ1-6,once,TGCGCCAGCAGCTTGAGGGGACTCGAGGGTCGAGGTGGTTCACCCCTCCACTTT,CASSLRGLEGRGGSPLHF
TRBV7-8,.,TRBJ2-7,.,TGTGCCAGCAGCCGCACAACAGGAGCGGAGGGCGAGCAGTACTTC,CASSRTTGAEGEQYF
TRBV7-2,TRBD1,TRBJ1-4,.,TGTGCCAGCAATGTGGGGACAGGGGACCTGCTGTTTTTT,CASNVGTGDLLFF
TRBV20-1,.,TRBJ1-5,.,TGCAGTGCCAACCCTCAGGGGCCCCAGCATTTT,CSANPQGPQHF
TRBV7-2,TRBD1,TRBJ2-3,.,TGTGCCAGCAGCTTAAGAGCCCGGACAGGCCTCACAGATACGCAGTATTTT,CASSLRARTGLTDTQYF
TRBV5-4,TRBD1,TRBJ1-2,.,TGTGCCAGCAGCTTAGGACAGGGACATGGCTACACCTTC,CASSLGQGHGYTF
TRBV4-2,TRBD2,TRBJ2-7,.,TGTGCCAGCAGCCAAGTGAGTTCGGGGGGGGCGTACGAGCAGTACTTC,CASSQVSSGGAYEQYF
TRBV9,TRBD1,TRBJ1-2,few,TGTGCCAGCAGCGCAGGGGGTAGTGGCTACACCTTC,CASSAGGSGYTF
TRBV13,TRBD2,TRBJ2-3,.,TGTGCCAGCAGCCCGCCGGGACTAGCGGGGGGCGCCTTCACAGATACGCAGTATTTT,CASSPPGLAGGAFTDTQYF
TRBV7-8,.,TRBJ1-6,.,TGTGCCAGCAGCTTAGTGGGGGGGTCCTATAATTCACCCCTCCACTTT,CASSLVGGSYNSPLHF
TRBV7-9,.,TRBJ2-2,.,TGTGCCAGCAGCTTCGACAGGTGGACCGGAGAGCTGTTTTTT,CASSFDRWTGELFF
TRBV21-1,.,TRBJ2-5,.,TGTGCCAGCAGCAAAGCCCCATCCCCGGGGCAAGAGACCCAGTACTTC,CASSKAPSPGQETQYF
TRBV6-1,TRBD2,TRBJ2-3,few,TGTGCCAGCAGTGAAGCCCTAGCGGGGGGGCCTTCCACAGATACGCAGTATTTT,CASSEALAGGPSTDTQYF
TRBV4-1,.,TRBJ2-7,.,TGCGCCAGCAGCCAAGGTACAGGGCGGGGGATCTCCTACGAGCAGTACTTC,CASSQGTGRGISYEQYF